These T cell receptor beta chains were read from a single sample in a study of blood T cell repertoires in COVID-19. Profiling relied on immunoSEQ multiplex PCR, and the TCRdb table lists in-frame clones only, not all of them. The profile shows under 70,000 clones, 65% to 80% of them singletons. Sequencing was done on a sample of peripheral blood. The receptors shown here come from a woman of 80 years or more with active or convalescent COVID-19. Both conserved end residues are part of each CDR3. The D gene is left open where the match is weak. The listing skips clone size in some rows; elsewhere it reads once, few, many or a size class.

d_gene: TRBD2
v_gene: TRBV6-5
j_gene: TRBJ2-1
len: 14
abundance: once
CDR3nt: TGTGCCAGCAGTATGGAGCGGGGGACCAATGAGCAGTTCTTC
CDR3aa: CASSMERGTNEQFF

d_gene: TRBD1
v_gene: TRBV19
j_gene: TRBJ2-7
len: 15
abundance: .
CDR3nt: TGTGCCAGTAGTAAGGGACAGGGTAGCCCGAACGAGCAGTACTTC
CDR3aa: CASSKGQGSPNEQYF

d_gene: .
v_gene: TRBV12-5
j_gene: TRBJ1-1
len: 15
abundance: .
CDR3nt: TGTGCTAGTGGTTTGCCGGCAGAGCGGTACACTGAAGCTTTCTTT
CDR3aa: CASGLPAERYTEAFF

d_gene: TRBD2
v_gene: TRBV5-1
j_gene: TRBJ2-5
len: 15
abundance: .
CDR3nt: TGCGCCAGCACGCTAGCGGGGGGCCGGGGAGAGACCCAGTACTTC
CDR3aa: CASTLAGGRGETQYF

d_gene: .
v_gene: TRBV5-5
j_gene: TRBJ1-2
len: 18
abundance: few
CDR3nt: TGTGCCAGCAGTGACCACCCGCCAGGGGCAGCGAGGGAACGGGGCTACACCTTC
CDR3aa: CASSDHPPGAARERGYTF

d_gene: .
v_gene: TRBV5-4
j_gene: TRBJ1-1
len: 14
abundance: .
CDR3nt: TGTGCCAGCAGCTCCCTAGTTATGAACACTGAAGCTTTCTTT
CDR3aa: CASSSLVMNTEAFF

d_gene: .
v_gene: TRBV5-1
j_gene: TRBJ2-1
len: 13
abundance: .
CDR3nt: TGCGCCAGCAGCCCGGACACGTACAATGAGCAGTTCTTC
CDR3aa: CASSPDTYNEQFF

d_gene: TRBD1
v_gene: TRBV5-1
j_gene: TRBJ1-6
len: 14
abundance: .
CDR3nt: TGCGCCAGCAGCTACGGGACAGAGACTTCACCCCTCCACTTT
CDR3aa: CASSYGTETSPLHF

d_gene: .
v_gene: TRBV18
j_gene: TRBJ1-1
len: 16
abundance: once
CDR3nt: TGTGCCAGCTCAGTCGGGGGAGGGCAGAAGAACACTGAAGCTTTCTTT
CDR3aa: CASSVGGGQKNTEAFF

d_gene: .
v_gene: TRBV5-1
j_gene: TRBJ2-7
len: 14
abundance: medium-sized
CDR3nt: TGCGCCAGCAGCCGACAGGATCCTTCCTACGAGCAGTACTTC
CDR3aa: CASSRQDPSYEQYF

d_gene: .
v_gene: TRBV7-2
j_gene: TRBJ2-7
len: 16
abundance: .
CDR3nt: TGTGCCAGCAGCTTTAACACAGCTAAAGCAACCTACGAGCAGTACTTC
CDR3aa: CASSFNTAKATYEQYF

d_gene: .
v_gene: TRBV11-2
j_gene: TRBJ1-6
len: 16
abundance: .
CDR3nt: TGTGCCAGCAGCTTAAGAGGGCCTACAGGGAATTCACCCCTCCACTTT
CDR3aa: CASSLRGPTGNSPLHF

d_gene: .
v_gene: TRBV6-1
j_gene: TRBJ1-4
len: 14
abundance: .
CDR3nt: TGTGCCAGCAGTGAACGGGAGTTTGATGAAAAACTGTTTTTT
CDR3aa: CASSEREFDEKLFF

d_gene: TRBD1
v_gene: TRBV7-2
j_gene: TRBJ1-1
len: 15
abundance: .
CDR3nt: TGTGCCAAGAATAGTCCCGGGACAGGGAACACTGAAGCTTTCTTT
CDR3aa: CAKNSPGTGNTEAFF

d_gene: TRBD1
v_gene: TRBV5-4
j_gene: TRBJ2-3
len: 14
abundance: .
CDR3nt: TGTGCCAGCAGCTCGACAGGGACCACAGATACGCAGTATTTT
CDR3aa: CASSSTGTTDTQYF

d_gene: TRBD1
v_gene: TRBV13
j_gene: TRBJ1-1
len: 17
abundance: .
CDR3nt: TGTGCCAGCAGCTTCTGGACAGGGGCCGGTCTTGTCGGTGAAGCTTTCTTT
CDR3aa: CASSFWTGAGLVGEAFF

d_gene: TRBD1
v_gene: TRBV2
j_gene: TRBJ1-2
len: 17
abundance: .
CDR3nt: TGTGCCAGCAGTATACCGGGACAGGCGGTGGGTCCCTATGGCTACACCTTC
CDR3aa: CASSIPGQAVGPYGYTF

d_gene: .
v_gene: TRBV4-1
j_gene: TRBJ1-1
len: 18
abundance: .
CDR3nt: TGCGCCAGCAGCCAAGCCCCTAGGGGCCGATTCTCGAACACTGAAGCTTTCTTT
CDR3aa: CASSQAPRGRFSNTEAFF

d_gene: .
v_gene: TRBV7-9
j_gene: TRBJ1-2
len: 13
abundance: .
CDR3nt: TGTGCCAGCAGCTTAACAGGGCCCTTTGGCTACACCTTC
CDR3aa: CASSLTGPFGYTF

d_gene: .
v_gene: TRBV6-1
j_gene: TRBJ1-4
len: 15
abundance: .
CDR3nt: TGTGCCAGCAGTGAAGTTCGCTCGGGAAGGGAAAAACTGTTTTTT
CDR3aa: CASSEVRSGREKLFF

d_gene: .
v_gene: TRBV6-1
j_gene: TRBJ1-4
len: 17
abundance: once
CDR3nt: TGTGCCAGCAGTGAAATGGGATGGGCAGACTATAATGAAAAACTGTTTTTT
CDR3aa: CASSEMGWADYNEKLFF

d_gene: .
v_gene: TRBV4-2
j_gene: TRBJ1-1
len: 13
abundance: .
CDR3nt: TGTGCCAGCAGCCAGACCTGGGAGGTGGAGGCTTTCTTT
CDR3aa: CASSQTWEVEAFF

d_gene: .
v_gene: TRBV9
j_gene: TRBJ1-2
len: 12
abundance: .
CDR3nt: TGTGCCAGCAAGGCCAGGGTTGGTGGCTACACCTTC
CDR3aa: CASKARVGGYTF

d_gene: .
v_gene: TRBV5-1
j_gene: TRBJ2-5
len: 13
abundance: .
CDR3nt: TGCGCCAGCAGTCACCTAGGTCAAGAGACCCAGTACTTC
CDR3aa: CASSHLGQETQYF

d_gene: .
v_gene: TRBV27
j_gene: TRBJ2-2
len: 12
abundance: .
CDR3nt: TGTGCCAGCAGTTTTTATCCCGGGGAGCTGTTTTTT
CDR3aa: CASSFYPGELFF

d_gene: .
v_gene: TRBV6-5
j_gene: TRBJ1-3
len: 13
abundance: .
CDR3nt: TGTGCCAGCAATAGACTCTCTGGAAACACCATATATTTT
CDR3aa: CASNRLSGNTIYF

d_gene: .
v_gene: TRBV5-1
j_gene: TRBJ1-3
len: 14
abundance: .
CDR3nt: TGCGCCAGCAGCCTACAGGGCTCTGGAAACACCATATATTTT
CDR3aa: CASSLQGSGNTIYF

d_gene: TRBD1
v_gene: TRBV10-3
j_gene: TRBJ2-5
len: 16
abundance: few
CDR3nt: TGTGCCATCAGTACCCGGGACAGGGGGTTGAGGGAGACCCAGTACTTC
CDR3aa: CAISTRDRGLRETQYF

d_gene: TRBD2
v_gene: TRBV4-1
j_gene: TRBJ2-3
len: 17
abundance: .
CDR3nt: TGCGCCAGCAGCGGAGACGGACTAGCGGGGAGGACAGATACGCAGTATTTT
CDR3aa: CASSGDGLAGRTDTQYF

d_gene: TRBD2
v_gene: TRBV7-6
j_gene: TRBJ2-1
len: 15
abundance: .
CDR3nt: TGTGCCAGCAGCTACGGGACTAGAAGATACAATGAGCAGTTCTTC
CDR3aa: CASSYGTRRYNEQFF

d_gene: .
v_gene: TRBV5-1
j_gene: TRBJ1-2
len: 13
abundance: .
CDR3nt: TGCGCCAGCAGGCTGCAGCTAGACTATGGCTACACCTTC
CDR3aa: CASRLQLDYGYTF

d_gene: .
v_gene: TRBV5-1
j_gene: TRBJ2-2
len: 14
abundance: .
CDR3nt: TGCGCCAGCAGCTTGGCTCTTAACACCGGGGAGCTGTTTTTT
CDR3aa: CASSLALNTGELFF

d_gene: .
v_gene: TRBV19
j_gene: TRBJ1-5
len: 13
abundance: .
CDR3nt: TGTGCCAGTACTCTGGGGGGTAATCAGCCCCAGCATTTT
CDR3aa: CASTLGGNQPQHF

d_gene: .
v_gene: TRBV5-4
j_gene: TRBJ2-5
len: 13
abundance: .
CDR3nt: TGTGCCAGCAGCCCACAGGGGAGGGAGACCCAGTACTTC
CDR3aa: CASSPQGRETQYF

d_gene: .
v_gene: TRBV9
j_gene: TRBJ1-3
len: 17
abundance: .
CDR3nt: TGTGCCAGCAGCGCGTCCCCCTCCGGGAGCGGTGGAAACACCATATATTTT
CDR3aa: CASSASPSGSGGNTIYF

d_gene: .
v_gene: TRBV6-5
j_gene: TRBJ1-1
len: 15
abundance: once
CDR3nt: TGTGCCAGCATCGGGAGGGAAAGACACAGGACTGAAGCTTTCTTT
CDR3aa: CASIGRERHRTEAFF

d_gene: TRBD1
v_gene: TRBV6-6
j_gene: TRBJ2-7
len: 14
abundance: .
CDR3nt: TGTGCCAGCAGGAACCGGGACAGGGTCCACGAGCAGTACTTC
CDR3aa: CASRNRDRVHEQYF

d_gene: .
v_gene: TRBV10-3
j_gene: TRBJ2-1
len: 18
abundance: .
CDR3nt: TGTGCCATCAGTCGGTGGGACAGAGGGGGGAAAGTTCTGGGTGAGCAGTTCTTC
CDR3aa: CAISRWDRGGKVLGEQFF

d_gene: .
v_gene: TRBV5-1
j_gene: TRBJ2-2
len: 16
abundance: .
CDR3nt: TGCGCCAGCAGCATTGGACTCCTCGGAGGCACCGGGGAGCTGTTTTTT
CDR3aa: CASSIGLLGGTGELFF

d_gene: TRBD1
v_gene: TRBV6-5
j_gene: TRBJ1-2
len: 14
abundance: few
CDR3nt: TGTGCCAGCAGTCAGGGGGTGCAAGGCTATGGCTACACCTTC
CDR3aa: CASSQGVQGYGYTF

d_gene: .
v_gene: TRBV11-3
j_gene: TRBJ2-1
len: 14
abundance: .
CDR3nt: TGTGCCAGCAGCTCGAGTCGGGGGGCCCCCACGGAGTTCTTC
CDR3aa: CASSSSRGAPTEFF

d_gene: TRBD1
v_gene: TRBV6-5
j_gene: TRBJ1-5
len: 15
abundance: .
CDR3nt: TGTGCCAGCAGCCGCGGGACAGGGGGCGATCAGCCCCAGCATTTT
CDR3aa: CASSRGTGGDQPQHF

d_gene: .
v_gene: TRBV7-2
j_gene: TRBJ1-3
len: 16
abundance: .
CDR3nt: TGTGCCAGCAGCGCCCCTATAGCGGACTCTGGAAACACCATATATTTT
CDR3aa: CASSAPIADSGNTIYF

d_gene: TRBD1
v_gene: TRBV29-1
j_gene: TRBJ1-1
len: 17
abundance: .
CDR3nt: TGCAGCGGTTCCCCCCGGGACAGGGTAACCTTGAACACTGAAGCTTTCTTT
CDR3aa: CSGSPRDRVTLNTEAFF

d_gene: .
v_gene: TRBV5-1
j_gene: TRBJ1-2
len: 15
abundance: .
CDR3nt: TGCGCCAGCAGCTTGGTGGCCCGCAACTACGATGGCTACACCTTC
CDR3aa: CASSLVARNYDGYTF

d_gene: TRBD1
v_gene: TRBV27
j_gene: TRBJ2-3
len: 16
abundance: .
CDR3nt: TGTGCCAGCAGGACCCGCGGGACAGGGGCTCGGGATACGCAGTATTTT
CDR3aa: CASRTRGTGARDTQYF

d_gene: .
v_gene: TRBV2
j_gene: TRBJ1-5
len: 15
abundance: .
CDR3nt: TGTGCCAGCAGCGACACAGGGCAGAGCAATCAGCCCCAGCATTTT
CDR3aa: CASSDTGQSNQPQHF

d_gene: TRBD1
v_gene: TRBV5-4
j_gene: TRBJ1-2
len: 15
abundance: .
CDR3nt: TGTGCCAGCAGCATCCAGACAGGGGCCAACTATGGCTACACCTTC
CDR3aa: CASSIQTGANYGYTF

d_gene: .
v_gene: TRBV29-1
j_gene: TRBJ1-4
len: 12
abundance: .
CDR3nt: TGCAGCGTTGTGGAGTACAATGAAAAACTGTTTTTT
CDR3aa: CSVVEYNEKLFF

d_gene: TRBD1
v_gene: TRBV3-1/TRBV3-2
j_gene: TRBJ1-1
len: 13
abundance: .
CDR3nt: TGTGCCAGCAGCCGACGTGACAGGGGGGAAGCTTTCTTT
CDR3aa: CASSRRDRGEAFF

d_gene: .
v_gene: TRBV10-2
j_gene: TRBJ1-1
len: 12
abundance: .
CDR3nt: TGCGCCAGCAGGGCATCCGGGAAGGAGGCTTTCTTT
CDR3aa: CASRASGKEAFF

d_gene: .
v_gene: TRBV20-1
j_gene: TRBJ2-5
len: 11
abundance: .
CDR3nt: TGCAGTGCTGGCAGGGAAGAGACCCAGTACTTC
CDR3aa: CSAGREETQYF

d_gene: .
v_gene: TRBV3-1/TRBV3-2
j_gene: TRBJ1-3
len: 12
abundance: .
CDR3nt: TGTGCCAGCAGCCAAGAGGGGGCGACCATATATTTT
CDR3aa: CASSQEGATIYF